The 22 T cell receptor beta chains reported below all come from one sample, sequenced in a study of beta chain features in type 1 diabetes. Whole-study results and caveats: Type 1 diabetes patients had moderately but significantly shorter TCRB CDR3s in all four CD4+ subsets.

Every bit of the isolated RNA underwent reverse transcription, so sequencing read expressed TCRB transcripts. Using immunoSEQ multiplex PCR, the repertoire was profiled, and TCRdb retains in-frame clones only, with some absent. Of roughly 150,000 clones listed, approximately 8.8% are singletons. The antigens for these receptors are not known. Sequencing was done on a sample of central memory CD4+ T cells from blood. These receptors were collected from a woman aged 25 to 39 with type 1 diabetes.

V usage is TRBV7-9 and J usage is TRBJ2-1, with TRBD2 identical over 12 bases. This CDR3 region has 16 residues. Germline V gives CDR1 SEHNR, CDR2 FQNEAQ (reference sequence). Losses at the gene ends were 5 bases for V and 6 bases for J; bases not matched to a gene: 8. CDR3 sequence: CASSETGLAGRNEQFF. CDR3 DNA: TGTGCCAGCAGCGAGACCGGACTAGCGGGACGCAATGAGCAGTTCTTC.

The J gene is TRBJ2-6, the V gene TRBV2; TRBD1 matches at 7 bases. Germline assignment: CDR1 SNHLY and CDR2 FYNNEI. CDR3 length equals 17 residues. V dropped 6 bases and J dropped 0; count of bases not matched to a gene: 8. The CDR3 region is CASSHIGTDSGANVLTF. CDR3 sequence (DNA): TGTGCCAGCAGCCACATTGGGACAGACTCTGGGGCCAACGTCCTGACTTTC. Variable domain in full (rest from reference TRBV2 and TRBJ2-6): EPEVTQTPSHQVTQMGQEVILRCVPISNHLYFYWYRQILGQKVEFLVSFYNNEISEKSEIFDDQFSVERPDGSNFTLKIRSTKLEDSAMYFCASSHIGTDSGANVLTFGAGSRLTVL.

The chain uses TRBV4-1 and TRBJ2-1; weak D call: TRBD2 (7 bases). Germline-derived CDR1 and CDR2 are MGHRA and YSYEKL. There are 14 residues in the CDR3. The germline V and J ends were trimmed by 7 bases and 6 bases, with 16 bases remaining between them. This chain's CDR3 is CASTGGLGRNEQFF. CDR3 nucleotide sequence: TGCGCCAGCACGGGGGGCCTCGGTCGCAATGAGCAGTTCTTC.

The CDR3 region has the DNA TGTGCCAGCAGCGTAGGACTAGCGGGAGGCGACATTCAGTACTTC. This codes for CASSVGLAGGDIQYF. The rearrangement uses TRBV9 and TRBJ2-4; 13 bases agree with TRBD2. The CDR3 loop spans 15 amino acids. J gave up 8 bases and V 0 bases, and 2 bases lay outside the gene matches. Germline V gene sequence: CDR1 SGDLS, CDR2 YYNGEE.

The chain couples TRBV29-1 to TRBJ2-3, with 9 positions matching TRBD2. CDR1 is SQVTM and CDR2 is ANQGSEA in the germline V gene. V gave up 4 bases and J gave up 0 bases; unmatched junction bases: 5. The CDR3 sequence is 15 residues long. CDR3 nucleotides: TGCAGCGTTGTACTAGCGGGTACAAGCACAGATACGCAGTATTTT. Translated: CSVVLAGTSTDTQYF.

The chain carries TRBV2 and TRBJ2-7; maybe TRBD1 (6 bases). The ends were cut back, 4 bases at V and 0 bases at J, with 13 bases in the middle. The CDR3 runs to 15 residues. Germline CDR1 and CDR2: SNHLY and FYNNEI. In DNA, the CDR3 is TGTGCCAGCAGTGGAGACAGGTCTAGCTCCTACGAGCAGTACTTC. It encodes CASSGDRSSSYEQYF.

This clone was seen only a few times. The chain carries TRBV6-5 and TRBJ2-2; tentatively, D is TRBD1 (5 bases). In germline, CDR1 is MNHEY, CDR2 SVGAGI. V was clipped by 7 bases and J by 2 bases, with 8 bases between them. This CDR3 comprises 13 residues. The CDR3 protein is CASKQDNTGELFF. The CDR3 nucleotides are TGTGCCAGCAAACAGGACAACACCGGGGAGCTGTTTTTT.

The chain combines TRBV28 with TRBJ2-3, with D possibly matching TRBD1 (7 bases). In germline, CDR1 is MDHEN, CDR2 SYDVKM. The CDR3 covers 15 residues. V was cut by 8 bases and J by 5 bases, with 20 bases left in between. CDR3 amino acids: CASLGQGGREDTQYF. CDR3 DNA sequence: TGTGCCAGCTTAGGGCAGGGGGGTAGAGAAGATACGCAGTATTTT.

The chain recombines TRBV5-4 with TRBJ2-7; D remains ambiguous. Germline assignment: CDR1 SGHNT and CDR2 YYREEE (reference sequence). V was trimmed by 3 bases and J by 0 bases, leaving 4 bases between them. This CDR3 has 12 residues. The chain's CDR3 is CASSSSSYEQYF. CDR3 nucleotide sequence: TGTGCCAGCAGCTCTAGCTCCTACGAGCAGTACTTC.

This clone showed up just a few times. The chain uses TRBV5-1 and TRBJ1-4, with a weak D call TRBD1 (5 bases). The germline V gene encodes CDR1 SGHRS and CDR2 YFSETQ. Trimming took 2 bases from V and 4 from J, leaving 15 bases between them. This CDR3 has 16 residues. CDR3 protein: CASSFGGSRGNEKLFF. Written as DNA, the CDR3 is TGCGCCAGCAGCTTCGGGGGTTCTAGGGGTAATGAAAAACTGTTTTTT.

CDR3 region: CASSNRNRGRYQPQHF. Written as DNA, the CDR3 is TGTGCCAGCAGCAATCGCAACAGGGGAAGGTATCAGCCCCAGCATTTT. The chain links TRBV21-1 to TRBJ1-5; TRBD1, the D gene given by the table, was not confirmed from the DNA. TRBV21-1 is a pseudogene. The CDR3 runs to 16 residues.

The CDR3 region is CATSTGQGNQPQHF. The CDR3 DNA reads TGTGCCACCAGTACGGGACAGGGAAATCAGCCCCAGCATTTT. V usage is TRBV15 and J usage is TRBJ1-5, with TRBD1 identical over 9 bases. Per germline, CDR1 LNHNV and CDR2 YYDKDF (reference sequence). The CDR3 sequence is 14 residues long. The J segment lost 4 bases and the V segment lost 6 bases, leaving 4 bases of the junction unmatched.

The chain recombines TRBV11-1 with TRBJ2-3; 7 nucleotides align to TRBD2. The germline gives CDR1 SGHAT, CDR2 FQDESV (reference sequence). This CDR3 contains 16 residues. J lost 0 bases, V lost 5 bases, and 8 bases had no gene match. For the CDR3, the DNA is TGTGCCAGCAGCCGTGGCGCGGGAGAGAGCACAGATACGCAGTATTTT. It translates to CASSRGAGESTDTQYF.

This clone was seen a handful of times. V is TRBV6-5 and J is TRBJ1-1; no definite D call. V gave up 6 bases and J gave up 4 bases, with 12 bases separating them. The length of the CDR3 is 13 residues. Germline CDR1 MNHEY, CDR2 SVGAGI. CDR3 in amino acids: CASSLSTGTEAFF. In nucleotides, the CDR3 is TGTGCCAGCAGCCTGTCGACGGGCACTGAAGCTTTCTTT.

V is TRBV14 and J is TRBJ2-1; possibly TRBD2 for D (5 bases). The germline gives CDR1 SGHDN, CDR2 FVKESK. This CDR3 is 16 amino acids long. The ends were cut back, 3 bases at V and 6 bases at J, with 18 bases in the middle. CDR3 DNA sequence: TGTGCCAGCAGCCACTTAGGTGGCGCGGGTAGCAATGAGCAGTTCTTC. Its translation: CASSHLGGAGSNEQFF.

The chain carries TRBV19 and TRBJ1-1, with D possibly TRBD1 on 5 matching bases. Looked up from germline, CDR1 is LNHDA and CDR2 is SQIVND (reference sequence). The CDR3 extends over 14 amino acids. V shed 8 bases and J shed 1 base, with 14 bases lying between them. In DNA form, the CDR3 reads TGTGCCAGTCATGGTAGGGGCCCGAACACTGAAGCTTTCTTT. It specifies CASHGRGPNTEAFF.

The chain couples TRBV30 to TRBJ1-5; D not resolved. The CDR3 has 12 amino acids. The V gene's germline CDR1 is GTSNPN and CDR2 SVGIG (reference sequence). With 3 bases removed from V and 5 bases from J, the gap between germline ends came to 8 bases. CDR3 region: CAWSLPYQPQHF. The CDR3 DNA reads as TGTGCCTGGAGCCTACCTTATCAGCCCCAGCATTTT.

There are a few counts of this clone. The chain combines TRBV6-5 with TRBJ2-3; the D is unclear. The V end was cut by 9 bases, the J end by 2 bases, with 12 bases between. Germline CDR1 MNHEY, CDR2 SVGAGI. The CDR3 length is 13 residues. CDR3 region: CASTTKITDTQYF. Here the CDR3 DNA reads TGTGCCAGTACTACCAAGATCACAGATACGCAGTATTTT.

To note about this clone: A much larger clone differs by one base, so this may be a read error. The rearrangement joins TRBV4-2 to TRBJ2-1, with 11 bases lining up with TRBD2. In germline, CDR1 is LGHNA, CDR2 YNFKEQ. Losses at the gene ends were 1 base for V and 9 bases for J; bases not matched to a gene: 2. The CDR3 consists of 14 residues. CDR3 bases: TGTGCCAGCAGCCAAGTGCTAGCGGGAGGTGAGCAGTTCTTC. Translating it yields CASSQVLAGGEQFF.

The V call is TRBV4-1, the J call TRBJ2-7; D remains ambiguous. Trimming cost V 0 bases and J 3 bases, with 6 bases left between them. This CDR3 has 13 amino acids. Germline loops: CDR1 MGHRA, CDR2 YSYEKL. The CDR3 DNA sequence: TGCGCCAGCAGCCAAGAGCCTAGCTACGAGCAGTACTTC. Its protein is CASSQEPSYEQYF.

The CDR3 loop is CASSEQDPYNEQFF. DNA of the CDR3: TGTGCCAGCAGCGAGCAAGATCCATACAATGAGCAGTTCTTC. The chain links TRBV28 to TRBJ2-1; no reliable D call. Between the trimmed V and J ends, which lost 6 bases and 4 bases, there was a span of 13 bases. CDR3 length equals 14 residues. Germline CDR1 and CDR2: MDHEN and SYDVKM.

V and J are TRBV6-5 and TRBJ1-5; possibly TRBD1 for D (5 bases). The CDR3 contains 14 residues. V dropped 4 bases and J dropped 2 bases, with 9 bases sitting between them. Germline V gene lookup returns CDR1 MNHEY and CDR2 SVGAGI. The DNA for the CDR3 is TGTGCCAGCAGTTCATCACAGGGCAATCAGCCCCAGCATTTT. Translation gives CASSSSQGNQPQHF.